The 5 T cell receptor beta chains listed next were all sequenced from one sample in a study of blood T cells in healthy people across ages. Together with a sample-barcoded 5' primer, a J-beta primer mix was included in a second PCR lasting roughly 6 to 12 cycles. Each CDR3 protein gets one entry after TCRdb re-called the 5' RACE reads with MiXCR. The profile shows about 780,000 distinct CDR3 sequences, about 42% of them singletons. The sequenced material came from blood. The source is a man at least 80 years old in good health.

The chain links TRBV5-1 to TRBJ2-5; 9 positions match TRBD1. The J call is doubtful: the DNA matches TRBJ2-7 better. CDR1 and CDR2 from the germline V gene are SGHRS and YFSETQ. The CDR3 extends over 16 amino acids. CDR3 loop: CASSLAEQGATYEQYF. The CDR3 nucleotides are TGCGCCAGCAGCTTGGCCGAACAGGGGGCTACGTACGAGCAGTACTTC.

The V and J genes are TRBV6-6 and TRBJ2-7; 10 bases agree with TRBD1. The CDR3 runs 15 residues. The junction had 9 bases not matched to a gene; V was cut back by 5 bases and J by 5 bases. Germline V CDR1 and CDR2: MNHNY, SVGAGI (reference sequence). CDR3 loop: CASSPRDRGFHEQYF. The CDR3 bases are TGTGCCAGCAGTCCCCGGGACAGGGGATTCCACGAGCAGTACTTC.

The CDR3 loop is CASSSQREPSYEQYF. In DNA, the CDR3 is TGTGCCAGCAGCTCCCAGCGGGAGCCCTCCTACGAGCAGTACTTC. The chain recombines TRBV11-1 with TRBJ2-7; 8 nucleotides line up with TRBD2. Trimming removed 4 bases from V and 0 bases from J; junction bases left unmatched: 5. The CDR3 consists of 15 residues. Germline loops: CDR1 SGHAT, CDR2 FQDESV (reference sequence).

J is TRBJ1-5 and V is TRBV20-1; D not resolved. Trimming removed 6 bases from V and 5 bases from J, with 11 bases in between. Per the germline V gene, CDR1 is DFQATT and CDR2 is SNEGSKA (reference sequence). The CDR3 covers 12 residues. The CDR3 reads CSAHDPYQPQHF. The CDR3 DNA sequence: TGCAGTGCCCATGACCCCTATCAGCCCCAGCATTTT.

This clonotype was detected only a few times. The DNA of the CDR3 is TGTGCCAGCAGTGAAGCGGCTAGTTGGGAGCAGTACTTC. Its protein product is CASSEAASWEQYF. V usage is TRBV6-1 and J usage is TRBJ2-4; possible D gene TRBD2, 5 bases. Trimming removed 0 bases at V and 13 bases at J, with 13 bases between. Per the germline V gene, CDR1 is MNHNS and CDR2 is SASEGT. The CDR3 loop spans 13 amino acids.